This T cell receptor beta chain was recorded in a study of blood T cell repertoires in COVID-19. Study at large: Whether acute or convalescent, the COVID-19 samples came from the United States, Italy and Spain. Nucleic acid was either cDNA or gDNA, and it came from T cells, B-cell-depleted T cells, or PBMCs.

Only in-frame clones appear in the TCRdb table, and some are missing; sequencing was by immunoSEQ multiplex PCR. The sample has some 200,000 clones, around 81% seen once; the top ten hold about 9.8%. Participants, about 18 to 90 years old, spanned some 23 US areas. Each participant's cohort was designated according to participant-reported clinical history. This clonotype was obtained from a woman aged 45 to 65 with acute COVID-19. Source material: PBMCs or T cells enriched from blood (not recorded which).

The CDR3 reads CASSPGQGNTIYF. The CDR3 DNA reads TGTGCCAGCAGCCCGGGACAGGGAAACACCATATATTTT. The gene calls are TRBV7-2 and TRBJ1-3; 7 bases fit TRBD1. Trimming cost V 5 bases and J 4 bases; bases outside gene matches: 2. The CDR3 consists of 13 residues. Looked up from germline, CDR1 is SGHTA and CDR2 is FQGNSA.